Sequencing of this T cell receptor beta chain was carried out in a study of siplizumab effects on memory and regulatory T cells. Points from the study as a whole: Alloreactive sequences from unstimulated CD4+ memory cells fell significantly with siplizumab. Most alloreactive clones went unmapped to unstimulated subsets; only a minor fraction mapped.

This clone showed up just a few times. Its specificity is unknown. Generated by immunoSEQ multiplex PCR, the TCRdb table keeps only in-frame clones and is missing some. The sample has 60,000 to 65,000 clones; less than 80% are singletons. What was sequenced was memory CD4+ T cells sorted from blood. The receptor comes from a human donor in good health.

The CDR3 DNA sequence: TGTGCCTGGAACTTCCTGGAGACTGAAGCTTTCTTT. This codes for CAWNFLETEAFF. The chain carries TRBV30 and TRBJ1-1; no reliable D call. Germline CDR1 and CDR2: GTSNPN and SVGIG (reference sequence). V was pared by 4 bases and J by 5 bases, with 11 bases between. The CDR3 has 12 residues.